These 20 T cell receptor beta chains share one sample of origin, sequenced in a study of radiation and T cells in renal cell carcinoma. The treatment: treatment-naive control, cytoreductive nephrectomy. Clones were read by immunoSEQ multiplex PCR, and TCRdb kept only the in-frame ones, dropping some. The data contain fewer than 9,000 clones, approximately 64% of them singletons. The sample in question was tumor tissue, obtained from a patient whose treatment was nephrectomy without radiotherapy. The receptors were gathered from a woman in her seventies with renal cell carcinoma.

This clone was observed a few times. V is TRBV7-9 and J is TRBJ2-7, with 10 bases identical to TRBD1. V was pared by 6 bases and J by 1 base, with 9 bases of the junction left unmatched. Germline V gene lookup returns CDR1 SEHNR and CDR2 FQNEAQ (reference sequence). The length of the CDR3 is 16 residues. CDR3 region: CASSFGDRGMSYEQYF. Written as DNA, the CDR3 is TGTGCCAGCAGTTTTGGGGACAGGGGAATGTCCTACGAGCAGTACTTC.

This clone is a singleton in its sample. The rearrangement links TRBV30 to TRBJ2-5; D is uncertain. The CDR3 spans 11 residues. The ends were cut back, 4 bases at V and 7 bases at J, with 10 bases in the middle. Germline V gives CDR1 GTSNPN, CDR2 SVGIG (reference sequence). CDR3 in DNA: TGTGCCTGGACAGGCCCTCGGACCCAGTACTTC. Translating it yields CAWTGPRTQYF.

The chain recombines TRBV4-1 with TRBJ2-5; weak D call: TRBD1 (6 bases). The V gene's germline CDR1 is MGHRA and CDR2 YSYEKL. This CDR3 comprises 16 residues. Trimming took off 3 bases at V and 5 bases at J, with 19 bases between the two ends. The CDR3 DNA is TGCGCCAGCAGCCACAGTGGTACAGGGATGATGGAGACCCAGTACTTC. Translation gives CASSHSGTGMMETQYF.

This chain links TRBV11-2 with TRBJ1-1; 7 positions match TRBD1. Germline V gene data show CDR1 as SGHAT and CDR2 as FQNNGV. The V and J ends lost 5 bases and 5 bases, in that order; junction bases with no gene match: 14. The CDR3 spans 16 residues. The CDR3 nucleotides read TGTGCCAGCAGCCGCAGACAGGGAGGGTTAGCAACTGAAGCTTTCTTT. Protein: CASSRRQGGLATEAFF.

CDR3 nucleotides: TGTGCCAGCAGTGATGTGGGGCGGTCCCTTTATGGCTACACCTTC. It is translated as CASSDVGRSLYGYTF. The V call is TRBV6-1, the J call TRBJ1-2; the D gene is possibly TRBD1 (5 bases). CDR3 length equals 15 residues. V lost 3 bases, J lost 5 bases, and 16 bases lay in between. Per the germline V gene, CDR1 is MNHNS and CDR2 is SASEGT.

The chain recombines TRBV30 with TRBJ1-6; D is uncertain. The V end was cut by 4 bases, the J end by 1 base, with 5 bases between. CDR3 length equals 13 residues. Per the germline V gene, CDR1 is GTSNPN and CDR2 is SVGIG (reference sequence). The CDR3 DNA is TGTGCCTGGAAACAGTCCTATAATTCACCCCTCCACTTT. Translating it yields CAWKQSYNSPLHF. The full variable domain, rest sourced from reference TRBV30 and TRBJ1-6, is SQTIHQWPATLVQPVGSPLSLECTVEGTSNPNLYWYRQAAGRGLQLLFYSVGIGQISSEVPQNLSASRPQDRQFILSSKKLLLSDSGFYLCAWKQSYNSPLHFGNGTRLTVT.

A few counts support this clone. The chain employs TRBV12-5 and TRBJ1-1, with 7 bases matching TRBD1. Germline V CDR1 and CDR2: LGHNT, FRNRAP. This CDR3 region has 18 residues. Losses at the gene ends were 1 base for V and 2 bases for J; bases not matched to a gene: 13. DNA of the CDR3: TGTGCTAGTGGTTTGGATCGGAGCGGGGACAGCTATAACACTGAAGCTTTCTTT. Its translation: CASGLDRSGDSYNTEAFF.

The chain couples TRBV29-1 to TRBJ2-2; the match to TRBD2 covers 9 bases. The CDR3 contains 15 residues. Germline V gene lookup returns CDR1 SQVTM and CDR2 ANQGSEA. The V gene end was trimmed by 6 bases and the J gene end by 0 bases; junction bases not matched to a gene: 5. The CDR3, as DNA: TGCAGCGTACAAGCGGGGGGACCGAACACCGGGGAGCTGTTTTTT. This encodes CSVQAGGPNTGELFF.

This clone appeared a few times. As DNA, the CDR3 is TGTGCCAGCAGTCCCCGCGGGGGGTTGGAAGGCTACACCTTC. It translates to CASSPRGGLEGYTF. The chain employs TRBV6-6 and TRBJ1-2; maybe TRBD1 (5 bases). The CDR3 is 14 residues long. Germline CDR1 is MNHNY and CDR2 is SVGAGI (reference sequence). With 5 bases removed from V and 8 bases from J, the gap between germline ends came to 18 bases.

V usage is TRBV7-9 and J usage is TRBJ2-3; D unresolved. CDR3 length: 12 amino acids. Germline CDR1 is SEHNR and CDR2 is FQNEAQ (reference sequence). The V end lost 3 bases, the J end lost 1 base, and 2 bases lay between the germline ends. The CDR3 is CASSFGTDTQYF. The CDR3 DNA reads as TGTGCCAGCAGCTTCGGCACAGATACGCAGTATTTT.

CDR3: CASWAGGWTGELFF. For the CDR3, the DNA is TGTGCCAGCTGGGCAGGGGGGTGGACCGGGGAGCTGTTTTTT. The rearrangement links TRBV2 to TRBJ2-2; D perhaps matches TRBD1 (7 bases). The CDR3 length is 14 residues. Germline-derived CDR1 and CDR2 are SNHLY and FYNNEI. V was shortened by 8 bases and J by 5 bases, with 15 bases between the two germline ends.

This chain connects TRBV30 to TRBJ2-3, with D perhaps TRBD2 (6 bases). CDR3 length equals 14 residues. V lost 4 bases and J 0 bases, leaving 11 bases between the germline ends. Germline V gives CDR1 GTSNPN, CDR2 SVGIG (reference sequence). CDR3 residues: CAWTGDSSTDTQYF. The CDR3 bases are TGTGCCTGGACGGGGGATTCTAGCACAGATACGCAGTATTTT.

The genes are TRBV6-9 and TRBJ2-2; D ambiguous. This CDR3 comprises 13 residues. Germline V gene sequence: CDR1 MNHGY, CDR2 SVAAGI. V lost 3 bases, J lost 8 bases, and 10 bases lay in between. The CDR3 nucleotides read TGTGCCAGCAGTTACTCGACGCAAGGGGAGCTGTTTTTT. This codes for CASSYSTQGELFF.

The chain couples TRBV19 to TRBJ2-2; no reliable D call. The CDR3 has 13 amino acids. Germline V gene data show CDR1 as LNHDA and CDR2 as SQIVND (reference sequence). V was pared by 5 bases and J by 7 bases, with 11 bases between. CDR3 sequence (DNA): TGTGCCAGTAGTCTTCCGGGTGTCGGGGAGCTGTTTTTT. Amino acid sequence: CASSLPGVGELFF.

V usage is TRBV12-5 and J usage is TRBJ1-3, with 10 nucleotides matching TRBD1. Trimming cost V 1 base and J 4 bases; bases outside gene matches: 4. Germline-derived CDR1 and CDR2 are LGHNT and FRNRAP. The CDR3 is made up of 16 amino acids. The DNA for the CDR3 is TGTGCTAGTGGTTTGGCCGGGACAGGGGTAGGAAACACCATATATTTT. Amino acid sequence: CASGLAGTGVGNTIYF.

This clone was seen only a few times. This chain connects TRBV6-6 to TRBJ1-3; D is unresolved. Germline CDR1 and CDR2: MNHNY and SVGAGI (reference sequence). Trimming cost V 2 bases and J 0 bases, with 5 bases left between them. This CDR3 has 14 residues. The CDR3 region is CASSYGISGNTIYF. The CDR3 nucleotides read TGTGCCAGCAGTTACGGGATCTCTGGAAACACCATATATTTT.

The rearrangement uses TRBV7-2 and TRBJ2-7; D not certain. CDR1 and CDR2 from the germline V gene are SGHTA and FQGNSA. V dropped 0 bases and J dropped 3 bases, with 6 bases sitting between them. The CDR3 length is 13 residues. CDR3 bases: TGTGCCAGCAGCTTAGCCTTTAACTACGAGCAGTACTTC. This encodes CASSLAFNYEQYF.

The chain joins TRBV18 to TRBJ2-1; TRBD2 aligns across 10 bases. J lost 6 bases, V lost 3 bases, and 14 bases had no gene match. There are 18 residues in the CDR3. Germline lookup yields CDR1 KGHSH and CDR2 LQKENI. The DNA of the CDR3 is TGTGCCAGCTCACCCCTCCCTAGCGGGGGCTTACTACCCAATGAGCAGTTCTTC. It encodes CASSPLPSGGLLPNEQFF. Based on the CDR3 plus reference TRBV18 and TRBJ2-1, the full variable domain is NAGVMQNPRHLVRRRGQEARLRCSPMKGHSHVYWYRQLPEEGLKFMVYLQKENIIDESGMPKERFSAEFPKEGPSILRIQQVVRGDSAAYFCASSPLPSGGLLPNEQFFGPGTRLTVL.

The chain recombines TRBV5-5 with TRBJ2-3, with D maybe TRBD1 (5 bases). The germline CDR1 and CDR2 sequences are SGHKS and YYEKEE (reference sequence). This CDR3 contains 15 residues. Between the trimmed V and J ends, which lost 1 base and 9 bases, there was a span of 18 bases. The chain's CDR3 is CASSLLFRVEFTQYF. In DNA form, the CDR3 reads TGTGCCAGCAGCTTGCTGTTCAGGGTGGAATTCACGCAGTATTTT.

DNA of the CDR3: TGTGCCAGCAGCGGGGGCGGGGAGACCTACAATGAGCAGTTCTTC. This sequence encodes CASSGGGETYNEQFF. The chain uses TRBV7-9 and TRBJ2-1; D could derive from TRBD1 or TRBD2 (6 bases each). V gave up 5 bases and J gave up 2 bases, with 13 bases separating them. This CDR3 is built from 15 residues. Germline lookup yields CDR1 SEHNR and CDR2 FQNEAQ (reference sequence).